This TCR beta chain stems from a study of T cell responses to AZD1222 COVID-19 vaccine. V shed 7 bases and J shed 1 base, with 11 bases lying between them. Germline assignment: CDR1 SGHNT and CDR2 YYREEE (reference sequence). The CDR3 totals 13 residues. Clones were read by immunoSEQ multiplex PCR, and TCRdb kept only the in-frame ones, dropping some. The sample shows 100,000 or so clones, 90% of them seen only once. As concerns this clone: Its antigen is not known.

Findings and limits, study-wide: Baseline serostatus was positive in only six AZD1222 recipients. Mostly white British, mostly female donors; authors suggested clonal diversity may be underestimated. Nearly half of the spike-specific TCRs reportedly recognize variant regions that carry no mutations. Sampling that yielded the repertoires occurred only after the peak T cell response.

The sequences come from peripheral blood, collected on day 0 of AZD1222 vaccination. The sequence was obtained from an adult in good health. The genes are TRBV5-4 and TRBJ1-1, with D hard to call. CDR3 coding DNA: TGTGCCAGCCGGCGGGAGGGGAACACTGAAGCTTTCTTT. Protein: CASRREGNTEAFF.